The next 8 T cell receptor beta chains were all read from a single sample in a study of post-analysis software for immune sequencing data. Their antigens remain unidentified. Study-level results: Patients had higher frequencies than controls of roughly five TRBV segments, including TRBV5-6, TRBV5-1 and TRBV20-1.

TCR beta cDNA libraries included unique molecular identifiers. TCRdb re-called the PCR reads with MiXCR, one entry per CDR3 protein. The sample lists about 500,000 distinct CDR3 sequences, roughly 46% occurring once. The sample consisted of blood. The source of these receptors is a girl aged 5-17 years with multiple sclerosis.

The rearrangement links TRBV20-1 to TRBJ2-1; TRBD2 matches at 7 bases. This CDR3 is built from 15 residues. V was clipped by 0 bases and J by 5 bases; unmatched bases: 7. In germline, CDR1 is DFQATT, CDR2 SNEGSKA (reference sequence). The CDR3 coding sequence is TGCAGTGCTAGAGATGCGGGAGCAAGCGACAATGAGCAGTTCTTC. Its protein is CSARDAGASDNEQFF.

The chain uses TRBV28 and TRBJ2-7, with 8 bases aligning to TRBD2. Looked up from germline, CDR1 is MDHEN and CDR2 is SYDVKM. There are 15 residues in the CDR3. Trimming removed 5 bases from V and 2 bases from J; junction bases left unmatched: 8. In nucleotides, the CDR3 is TGTGCCAGCAGTCCTAGACTAGCGATAACCTACGAGCAGTACTTC. It yields the protein CASSPRLAITYEQYF.

The chain employs TRBV10-3 and TRBJ2-3, with TRBD2 identical over 12 bases. This CDR3 comprises 21 residues. Trimming took 3 bases from V and 3 from J; bases not matched to a gene: 19. Germline-derived CDR1 and CDR2 are ENHRY and SYGVKD. CDR3 amino acids: CAISDSRTGHLAGGRTDTQYF. The CDR3, as DNA: TGTGCCATCAGTGATTCCCGGACAGGGCACCTAGCGGGAGGGCGAACAGATACGCAGTATTTT.

This clonotype was observed a single time. The V and J genes are TRBV21-1 and TRBJ2-5; the listed D gene, TRBD2, was not tested against the DNA. TRBV21-1 is marked as a pseudogene. The CDR3 contains 16 residues. CDR3 nucleotides: TGTGCCAGCTCACCACTTGTGACTAGCGCACAAGAGACCCAGTACTTC. It codes for CASSPLVTSAQETQYF.

The chain links TRBV7-2 to TRBJ2-3; 7 bases line up with TRBD2. This CDR3 contains 14 residues. CDR1 is SGHTA and CDR2 is FQGNSA in the germline V gene. The trim removed 6 bases at V and 4 bases at J, leaving 7 bases unmatched. The CDR3 region has the DNA TGTGCCAGCAGGCCAACACGGGGGGCAGATACGCAGTATTTT. Translating gives CASRPTRGADTQYF. Combining the CDR3 with reference TRBV7-2 and TRBJ2-3 gives the whole variable domain GAGVSQSPSNKVTEKGKDVELRCDPISGHTALYWYRQSLGQGLEFLIYFQGNSAPDKSGLPSDRFSAERTGGSVSTLTIQRTQQEDSAVYLCASRPTRGADTQYFGPGTRLTVL.

This rearrangement joins TRBV20-1 to TRBJ2-1, with TRBD1 identical over 8 bases. The CDR3 loop spans 15 amino acids. The junction had 5 bases not matched to a gene; V was cut back by 0 bases and J by 4 bases. Germline CDR1 and CDR2: DFQATT and SNEGSKA (reference sequence). CDR3 bases: TGCAGTGCTAGAGATCCGACAGGGGCATACAATGAGCAGTTCTTC. Its protein product is CSARDPTGAYNEQFF.

This clonotype was counted between two and nine times. The chain combines TRBV6-6 with TRBJ1-1; tentative D call: TRBD1 (5 bases). This CDR3 contains 14 residues. Per the germline V gene, CDR1 is MNHNY and CDR2 is SVGAGI (reference sequence). V lost 5 bases to trimming and J lost 8 bases, with 18 bases between them. The CDR3 DNA follows: TGTGCCAGCAGTACGGGGACGGGGGTCGAAGAAGCTTTCTTT. This gives the protein CASSTGTGVEEAFF.

This chain uses TRBV20-1 with TRBJ2-6; D ambiguous. Germline V gene lookup returns CDR1 DFQATT and CDR2 SNEGSKA (reference sequence). With 3 bases removed from V and 0 bases from J, the gap between germline ends came to 9 bases. The CDR3 is 15 residues long. Written as DNA, the CDR3 is TGCAGTGCTAGGTACCAGACCTCTGGGGCCAACGTCCTGACTTTC. Translated, it gives CSARYQTSGANVLTF.